Below, 17 T cell receptor beta chains from the same sample are listed, as sequenced in a study of beta chain features in type 1 diabetes. The study reverse transcribed the entire isolated RNA, so it sequenced expressed TCRB transcripts. Produced via immunoSEQ multiplex PCR; TCRdb's table is partial and in-frame only. The sample includes about 150,000 clones, nearly 50% of them seen just once. The sequenced sample was Tregs from blood. These receptors all stem from a man younger than 30 in good health.

V and J are TRBV23-1 and TRBJ1-1; possible D gene TRBD1, 5 bases. TRBV23-1 carries the ORF label, with uncertain function. The V gene lost 3 bases and the J gene lost 8 bases, with 10 bases spanning the gap. CDR3 size: 12 residues. CDR3 coding DNA: TGCGCCAGCAGTCAGGGGCTGGGAGAAGCTTTCTTT. The encoded protein is CASSQGLGEAFF.

The chain has TRBV19 and TRBJ2-1, with D tentatively TRBD2 (7 bases). Germline CDR1 and CDR2: LNHDA and SQIVND (reference sequence). Trimming cost V 5 bases and J 5 bases, with 22 bases left between them. This CDR3 is 17 amino acids long. CDR3 in DNA: TGTGCCAGTAGTGTAGCCTGGCGGGGGCGAATTCACAATGAGCAGTTCTTC. Its protein product is CASSVAWRGRIHNEQFF.

The genes are TRBV28 and TRBJ1-1; TRBD1 might be the D (5 bases). Germline assignment: CDR1 MDHEN and CDR2 SYDVKM. The CDR3 covers 15 residues. V lost 6 bases and J 4 bases, leaving 18 bases between the germline ends. The CDR3 region is CASRGDEARGTEAFF. In DNA, the CDR3 is TGTGCCAGCAGGGGTGATGAGGCTAGGGGCACTGAAGCTTTCTTT.

The V call is TRBV6-5, the J call TRBJ2-1; TRBD2 might be the D (6 bases). This CDR3 has 14 residues. CDR1 MNHEY and CDR2 SVGAGI come from the germline V gene. The V end lost 6 bases, the J end lost 4 bases, and 13 bases lay between the germline ends. Here the CDR3 reads CASSRGSGYNEQFF. The CDR3 bases are TGTGCCAGCAGCCGGGGGAGCGGGTACAATGAGCAGTTCTTC.

V is TRBV6-4 and J is TRBJ1-1; TRBD1 agrees at 12 bases. The ends lost 3 bases at V and 4 bases at J; junction bases unmatched: 9. There are 17 residues in the CDR3. Germline assignment: CDR1 MRHNA and CDR2 SNTAGT. CDR3 loop: CASSDRDRGRVGTEAFF. The CDR3 DNA sequence: TGTGCCAGCAGTGATCGGGACAGGGGGCGAGTGGGCACTGAAGCTTTCTTT.

The chain links TRBV4-3 to TRBJ2-1, with 11 bases lining up with TRBD2. The CDR3 runs to 16 residues. CDR1 and CDR2 (germline): LGHNA, YSLEER. With V trimmed by 0 bases and J by 7 bases, 5 bases remained unmatched. The CDR3 DNA sequence: TGCGCCAGCAGCCAAGACACTAGCGGGAGAAGTAATGAGCAGTTCTTC. Translation gives CASSQDTSGRSNEQFF.

This clone showed up just a few times. The rearrangement links TRBV18 to TRBJ1-3; D is possibly TRBD1 (6 bases). The V end was cut by 6 bases, the J end by 2 bases, with 8 bases between. The germline V gene encodes CDR1 KGHSH and CDR2 LQKENI. The CDR3 spans 13 residues. As DNA, the CDR3 is TGTGCCAGCTCCAGGACAGCTGGAAACACCATATATTTT. It encodes CASSRTAGNTIYF.

This clone was observed a handful of times. The chain is built from TRBV29-1 and TRBJ1-1; weak D call: TRBD1 (5 bases). The CDR3 is made up of 13 amino acids. Germline CDR1 SQVTM, CDR2 ANQGSEA. V was cut by 2 bases and J by 0 bases, with 7 bases left in between. CDR3 DNA: TGCAGCGTTGAACGACAGTTGAACACTGAAGCTTTCTTT. This translates into CSVERQLNTEAFF.

This chain connects TRBV7-6 to TRBJ2-7; D possibly corresponds to TRBD2 (5 bases). Germline values: CDR1 SGHVS, CDR2 FNYEAQ. V gave up 6 bases and J gave up 0 bases, with 12 bases separating them. The CDR3 has 14 amino acids. This chain's CDR3 is CASSLLADSYEQYF. CDR3 nucleotide sequence: TGTGCCAGCAGTCTCCTAGCAGACTCCTACGAGCAGTACTTC.

In this sample, this clone turned up many times. J is TRBJ2-3 and V is TRBV21-1; TRBD1, the D gene given by the table, was not confirmed from the DNA. TRBV21-1 is a pseudogene locus. This CDR3 contains 15 residues. This CDR3 is CASSPWDRVGDTQYF. The CDR3 DNA reads TGTGCCAGCAGCCCCTGGGACAGGGTGGGTGATACGCAGTATTTT.

The chain joins TRBV7-9 to TRBJ1-1; 8 nucleotides match TRBD1. Germline assignment: CDR1 SEHNR and CDR2 FQNEAQ (reference sequence). V lost 5 bases and J lost 0; bases outside the gene matches: 8. The CDR3 is 16 amino acids. In DNA, the CDR3 is TGTGCCAGCAGCCACCGGACAGGGCTCATGAACACTGAAGCTTTCTTT. Protein product: CASSHRTGLMNTEAFF.

V is TRBV29-1 and J is TRBJ2-1; 8 bases match TRBD1. This CDR3 has 14 residues. Unmatched junction bases numbered 10, after V lost 4 bases and J lost 8 bases. Germline V CDR1 and CDR2: SQVTM, ANQGSEA. The DNA for the CDR3 is TGCAGCGTTGTGGGGCAGGGGGCTATGTATGAGCAGTTCTTC. Residues: CSVVGQGAMYEQFF.

The J gene is TRBJ2-4, the V gene TRBV28; perhaps TRBD1 as D (5 bases). Germline V gene lookup returns CDR1 MDHEN and CDR2 SYDVKM. The V end lost 2 bases, the J end lost 0 bases, and 11 bases lay between the germline ends. This CDR3 region has 16 residues. The CDR3 DNA reads TGTGCCAGCAGTTTACAGGGTAGGGTAGCCAAAAACATTCAGTACTTC. Protein sequence: CASSLQGRVAKNIQYF. Supplemented by reference TRBV28 and TRBJ2-4, the full variable domain reads DVKVTQSSRYLVKRTGEKVFLECVQDMDHENMFWYRQDPGLGLRLIYFSYDVKMKEKGDIPEGYSVSREKKERFSLILESASTNQTSMYLCASSLQGRVAKNIQYFGAGTRLSVL.

This clone was detected only a few times. V gene TRBV4-3 combines with J gene TRBJ2-2, with 9 positions matching TRBD1. From germline, CDR1 is LGHNA and CDR2 YSLEER. The CDR3 runs 18 residues. The J segment lost 2 bases and the V segment lost 0 bases, leaving 7 bases of the junction unmatched. In nucleotides, the CDR3 is TGCGCCAGCAGCCAAGATGCACAGGGGGCGGTAAACACCGGGGAGCTGTTTTTT. Translating gives CASSQDAQGAVNTGELFF.

This clone was picked up a small number of times. The chain couples TRBV2 to TRBJ2-2; no firm D call. Trimming removed 7 bases at V and 6 bases at J, with 12 bases between. Germline assignment: CDR1 SNHLY and CDR2 FYNNEI. The CDR3 extends over 13 amino acids. CDR3 nucleotide sequence: TGTGCCAGCAAGCCTAGTTGGGCCGGGGAGCTGTTTTTT. This translates into CASKPSWAGELFF. The complete variable domain, with remaining parts taken from reference TRBV2 and TRBJ2-2, reads EPEVTQTPSHQVTQMGQEVILRCVPISNHLYFYWYRQILGQKVEFLVSFYNNEISEKSEIFDDQFSVERPDGSNFTLKIRSTKLEDSAMYFCASKPSWAGELFFGEGSRLTVL.

This chain connects TRBV4-2 to TRBJ2-1; 7 bases are shared with TRBD2. This CDR3 contains 16 residues. Germline V gene lookup returns CDR1 LGHNA and CDR2 YNFKEQ. V lost 0 bases, J lost 5 bases, and 7 bases stayed unmatched. The CDR3 sequence is CASSQDRAGLNNEQFF. The CDR3 DNA reads TGTGCCAGCAGCCAAGATAGAGCGGGGCTGAACAATGAGCAGTTCTTC.

This sequence joins TRBV7-2 and TRBJ2-3, with 7 bases fitting TRBD2. Germline values: CDR1 SGHTA, CDR2 FQGNSA. Losses at the gene ends were 4 bases for V and 11 bases for J; bases not matched to a gene: 9. There are 13 residues in the CDR3. The CDR3 loop is CASSYLAEAGQYF. As DNA, the CDR3 is TGTGCCAGCAGCTACCTAGCGGAGGCAGGGCAGTATTTT.